This entry concerns a single T cell receptor beta chain. This sample is part of a study of blood T cell repertoires in COVID-19. On the study more broadly: Both acute and convalescent COVID-19 samples were obtained from the United States, Italy and Spain. In each case, the material was cDNA or gDNA derived from T cells, B-cell-depleted T cells, or PBMCs.

The CDR3 length is 13 residues. Trimming removed 3 bases at V and 6 bases at J, with 6 bases between. Germline V gives CDR1 MDHEN, CDR2 SYDVKM. Per the study methods: Counts of nucleated cells, estimated from reference gene primer amplification, were obtained. Data came from immunoSEQ multiplex PCR; TCRdb stores just in-frame clones and leaves some out. The DNA gave D and trimming, while V, J and clone size come from that table. The repertoire has a few hundred thousand clones, around 80% of them found once; the top ten carry around 4%. This chain links TRBV28 with TRBJ1-6; D is perhaps TRBD1 (5 bases). The receptor comes from a man aged 55 to 70 with acute or convalescent COVID-19. Sequencing input: peripheral blood. CDR3 nucleotides: TGTGCCAGCAGTTTTCAGGGTAATTCACCCCTCCACTTT. Translating gives CASSFQGNSPLHF.